This entry features one T cell receptor beta chain sequence. The source of the sample is a study of blood T cell repertoires in COVID-19. V lost 3 bases and J 2 bases, leaving 8 bases between the germline ends. Looked up from germline, CDR1 is LGHNA and CDR2 is YSLEER. This CDR3 has 14 residues. Some clones are missing from TCRdb's copy, which holds only in-frame ones; the method was immunoSEQ multiplex PCR. The repertoire holds some 180,000 clones, with approximately 86% as singletons. The study recruited people aged roughly 18 to 95 years across under 25 US areas. Each participant's cohort was designated according to participant-reported clinical history.

This chain connects TRBV4-3 to TRBJ1-3; a possible D gene is TRBD1 (5 bases). The TCR sequence derives from a woman aged 55-69 years with acute COVID-19. The sequencing sample was made of PBMCs or T cells enriched from blood (not recorded which). CDR3 loop: CASSQGGAGNTIYF. CDR3 coding DNA: TGCGCCAGCAGCCAGGGGGGAGCTGGAAACACCATATATTTT.